The text below deals with one T cell receptor beta chain. The record originates from a study of cytomegalovirus exposure and HLA in healthy donors. PCR involved 60 Vbeta and 13 Jbeta primers. The data were produced by immunoSEQ multiplex PCR, yet TCRdb's version contains in-frame clones alone and is incomplete. Of 130,000 to 150,000 clones detected, roughly 77% appear once; the ten largest clones hold 2.2%. The ends lost 6 bases at V and 4 bases at J; junction bases unmatched: 5. Germline V gene lookup returns CDR1 MRHNA and CDR2 SNTAGT. The CDR3 has 13 amino acids. Sequencing was performed on PBMCs. The receptor's source is a man aged 25-40 years in good health and CMV-seronegative. J is TRBJ1-1 and V is TRBV6-4, with TRBD1 identical over 7 bases. The CDR3 sequence: CASRQTGVTEAFF. Here the CDR3 DNA reads TGTGCCAGCAGACAAACAGGGGTCACTGAAGCTTTCTTT.